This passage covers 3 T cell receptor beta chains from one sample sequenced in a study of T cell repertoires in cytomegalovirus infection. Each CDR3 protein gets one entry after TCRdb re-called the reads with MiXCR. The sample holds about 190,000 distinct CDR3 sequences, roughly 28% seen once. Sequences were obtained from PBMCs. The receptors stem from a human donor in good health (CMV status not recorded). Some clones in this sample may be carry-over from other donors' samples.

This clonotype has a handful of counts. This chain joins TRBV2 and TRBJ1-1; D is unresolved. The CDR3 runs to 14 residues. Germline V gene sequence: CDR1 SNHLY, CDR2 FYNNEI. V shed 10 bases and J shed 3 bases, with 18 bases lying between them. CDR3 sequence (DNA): TGTGCCATCCCATCGGATAGAGTGGACACTGAAGCTTTCTTT. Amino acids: CAIPSDRVDTEAFF.

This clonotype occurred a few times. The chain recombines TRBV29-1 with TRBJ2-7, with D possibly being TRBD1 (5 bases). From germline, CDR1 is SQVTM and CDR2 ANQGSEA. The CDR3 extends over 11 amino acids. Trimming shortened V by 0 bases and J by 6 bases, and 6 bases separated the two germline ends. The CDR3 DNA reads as TGCAGCGTTGAAGACACAGGCGAGCAGTACTTC. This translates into CSVEDTGEQYF.

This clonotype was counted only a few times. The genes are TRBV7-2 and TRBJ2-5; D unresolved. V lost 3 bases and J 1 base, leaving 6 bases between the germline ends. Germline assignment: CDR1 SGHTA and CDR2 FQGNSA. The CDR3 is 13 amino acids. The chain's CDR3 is CASSFTVQETQYF. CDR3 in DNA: TGTGCCAGCAGCTTCACCGTCCAAGAGACCCAGTACTTC.